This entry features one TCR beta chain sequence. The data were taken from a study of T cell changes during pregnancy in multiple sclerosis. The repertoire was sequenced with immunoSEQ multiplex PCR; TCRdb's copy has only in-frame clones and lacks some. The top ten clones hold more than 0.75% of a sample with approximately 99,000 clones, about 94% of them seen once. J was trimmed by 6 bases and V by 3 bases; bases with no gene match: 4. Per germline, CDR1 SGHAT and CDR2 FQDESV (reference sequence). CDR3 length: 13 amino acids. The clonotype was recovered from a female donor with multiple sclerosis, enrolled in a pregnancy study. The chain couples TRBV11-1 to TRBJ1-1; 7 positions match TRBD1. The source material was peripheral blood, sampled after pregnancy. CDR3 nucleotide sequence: TGTGCCAGCAGCTTTGACAGGGACCCTGAAGCTTTCTTT. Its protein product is CASSFDRDPEAFF.